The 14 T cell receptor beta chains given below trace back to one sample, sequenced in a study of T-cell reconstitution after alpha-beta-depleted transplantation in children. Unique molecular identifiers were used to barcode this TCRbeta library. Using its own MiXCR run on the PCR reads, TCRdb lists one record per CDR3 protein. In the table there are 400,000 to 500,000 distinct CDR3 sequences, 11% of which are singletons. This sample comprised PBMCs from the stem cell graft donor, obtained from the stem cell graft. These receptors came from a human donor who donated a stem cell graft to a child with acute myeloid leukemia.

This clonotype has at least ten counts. Written as DNA, the CDR3 is TGCAGTGCTAGAGAAGAGACCCAGTACTTC. Its translation: CSAREETQYF. V gene TRBV20-1 combines with J gene TRBJ2-5; D is ambiguous. In germline, CDR1 is DFQATT, CDR2 SNEGSKA (reference sequence). This CDR3 comprises 10 residues. Deletions cut 0 bases from V and 4 bases from J, with 0 bases between.

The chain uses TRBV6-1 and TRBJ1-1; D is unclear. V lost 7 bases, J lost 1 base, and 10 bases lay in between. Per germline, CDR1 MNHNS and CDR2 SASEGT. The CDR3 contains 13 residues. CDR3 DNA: TGTGCCAGCACGGCCAGTGGGAACACTGAAGCTTTCTTT. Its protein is CASTASGNTEAFF.

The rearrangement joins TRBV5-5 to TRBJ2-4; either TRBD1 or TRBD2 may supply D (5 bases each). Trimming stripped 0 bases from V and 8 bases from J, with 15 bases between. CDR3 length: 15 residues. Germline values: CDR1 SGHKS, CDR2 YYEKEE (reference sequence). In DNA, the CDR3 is TGTGCCAGCAGCTTGGATGCGCTCCTGGGGGACATTCAGTACTTC. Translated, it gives CASSLDALLGDIQYF.

The CDR3 loop reads CASSPGAGYEQYF. The CDR3 nucleotides are TGTGCCAGCTCACCAGGGGCGGGGTACGAGCAGTACTTC. The chain carries TRBV18 and TRBJ2-7; weak D call: TRBD2 (6 bases). This CDR3 comprises 13 residues. Germline assignment: CDR1 KGHSH and CDR2 LQKENI. The V end lost 2 bases, the J end lost 4 bases, and 9 bases lay between the germline ends.

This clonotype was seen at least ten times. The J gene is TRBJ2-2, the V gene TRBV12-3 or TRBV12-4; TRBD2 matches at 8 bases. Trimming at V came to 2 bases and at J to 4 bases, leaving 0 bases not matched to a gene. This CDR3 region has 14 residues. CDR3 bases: TGTGCCAGCAGTTTACTAGCGGGCACCGGGGAGCTGTTTTTT. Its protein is CASSLLAGTGELFF.

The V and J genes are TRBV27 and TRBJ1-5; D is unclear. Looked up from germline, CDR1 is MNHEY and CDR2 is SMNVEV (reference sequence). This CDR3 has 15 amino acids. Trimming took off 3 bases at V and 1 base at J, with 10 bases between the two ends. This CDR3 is CASSLRWRSNQPQHF. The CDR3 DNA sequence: TGTGCCAGCAGTTTGAGGTGGAGGAGCAATCAGCCCCAGCATTTT.

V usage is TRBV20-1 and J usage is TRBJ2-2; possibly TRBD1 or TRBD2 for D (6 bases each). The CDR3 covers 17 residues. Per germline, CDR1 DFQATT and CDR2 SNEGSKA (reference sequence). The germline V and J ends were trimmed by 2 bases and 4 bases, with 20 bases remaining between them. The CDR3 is CSARRNPGAGSTGELFF. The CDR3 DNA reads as TGCAGTGCTAGACGGAACCCGGGGGCAGGTAGCACCGGGGAGCTGTTTTTT.

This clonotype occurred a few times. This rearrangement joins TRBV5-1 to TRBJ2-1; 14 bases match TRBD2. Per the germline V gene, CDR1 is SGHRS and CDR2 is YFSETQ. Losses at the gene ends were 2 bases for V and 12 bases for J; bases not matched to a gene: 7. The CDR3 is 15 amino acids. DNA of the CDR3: TGCGCCAGCAGCTTTTACGGGACTAGCGGGGGTCCGCAGTTCTTC. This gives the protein CASSFYGTSGGPQFF.

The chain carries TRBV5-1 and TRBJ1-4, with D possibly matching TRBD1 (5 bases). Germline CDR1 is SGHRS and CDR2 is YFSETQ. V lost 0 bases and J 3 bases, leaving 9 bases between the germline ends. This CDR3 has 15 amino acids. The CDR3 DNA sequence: TGCGCCAGCAGCTTGGACAGGACGTCTAATGAAAAACTGTTTTTT. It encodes CASSLDRTSNEKLFF.

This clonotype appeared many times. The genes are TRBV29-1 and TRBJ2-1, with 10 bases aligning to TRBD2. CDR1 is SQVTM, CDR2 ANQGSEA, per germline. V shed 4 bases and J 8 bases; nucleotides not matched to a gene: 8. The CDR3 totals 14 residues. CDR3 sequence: CSVVVVLAGDEQFF. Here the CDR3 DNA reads TGCAGCGTTGTAGTAGTGCTAGCGGGGGATGAGCAGTTCTTC.

CDR3 in DNA: TGTGCCAGCAGCCAAGCGGTGCGGGGGGCGCAAGAGACCCAGTACTTC. The encoded protein is CASSQAVRGAQETQYF. The gene calls are TRBV3-1 and TRBJ2-5; the match to TRBD2 covers 8 bases. This CDR3 has 16 residues. The germline CDR1 and CDR2 sequences are LGHDT and YNNKEL (reference sequence). After removal of 1 base from V and 2 bases from J, the junction contained 6 bases not matched to a gene.

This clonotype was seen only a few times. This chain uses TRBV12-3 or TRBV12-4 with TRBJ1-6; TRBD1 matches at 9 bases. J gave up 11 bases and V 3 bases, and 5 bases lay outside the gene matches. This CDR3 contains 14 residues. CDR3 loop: CASSFSDRGAPLHF. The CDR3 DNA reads TGTGCCAGCAGTTTCTCGGACAGGGGTGCACCCCTCCACTTT.

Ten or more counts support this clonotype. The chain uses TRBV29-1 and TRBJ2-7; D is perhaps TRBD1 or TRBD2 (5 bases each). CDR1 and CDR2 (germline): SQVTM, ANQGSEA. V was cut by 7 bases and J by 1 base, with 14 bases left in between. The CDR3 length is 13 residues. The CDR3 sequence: CSATRDPSYEQYV. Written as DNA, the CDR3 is TGCAGCGCTACTAGGGACCCTTCCTACGAGCAGTACGTC.

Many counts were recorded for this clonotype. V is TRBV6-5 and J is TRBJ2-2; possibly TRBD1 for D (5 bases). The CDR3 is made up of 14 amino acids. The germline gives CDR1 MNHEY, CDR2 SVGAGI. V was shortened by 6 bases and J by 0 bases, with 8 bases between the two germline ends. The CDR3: CASSWTPNTGELFF. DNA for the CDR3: TGTGCCAGCAGCTGGACACCGAACACCGGGGAGCTGTTTTTT.